The 2 T cell receptor beta chains reported below all come from one sample, sequenced in a study of T cells in Graves' hyperthyroidism and ophthalmopathy. Amplification of TCR beta CDR3 regions used RNA as the template. TCR CDR3 underwent first-round RT-PCR with the HTBI primer set. TCRdb ran MiXCR on the multiplex PCR reads and lists one entry per CDR3 protein. The sample yields more than 300,000 distinct CDR3 sequences, less than 20% seen once. Sequenced: blood. The receptor set was obtained from a man aged 18-30 years with Graves' ophthalmopathy.

V usage is TRBV19 and J usage is TRBJ2-1, with D tentatively TRBD1 (6 bases). Germline V gene lookup returns CDR1 LNHDA and CDR2 SQIVND (reference sequence). Trimming left V 5 bases short and J 4 bases short, with 18 bases between. This CDR3 has 16 amino acids. Here the CDR3 reads CASSHKRQALYNEQFF. The CDR3 DNA is TGTGCCAGTAGTCACAAACGACAGGCCCTATACAATGAGCAGTTCTTC.

This rearrangement joins TRBV20-1 to TRBJ1-2, with a possible D match to TRBD1 (5 bases). In germline, CDR1 is DFQATT, CDR2 SNEGSKA (reference sequence). Trimming removed 1 base at V and 5 bases at J, with 20 bases between. This CDR3 is built from 16 residues. The CDR3 loop is CSARATRGDVWYGYTF. The CDR3 nucleotides read TGCAGTGCTAGAGCTACGCGGGGGGATGTGTGGTATGGCTACACCTTC.